This T cell receptor beta chain was identified in a study of cytomegalovirus exposure and HLA in healthy donors (dated by TCRdb to the late 2010s). For the wider study: An earlier analysis of 587 of the donors reported 250 to 300 Gb of sequence data and 117 million unique TCR beta sequences obtained from around 180 million T cells. Along with the approximately 700-subject first cohort, a separate validation cohort of around 110 different subjects was used. All discovery cohort repertoires had been generated on a single sequencing platform. About five DR-DQ haplotypes were treated as single units for association and clustering because of strong linkage in the cohort. Donor age, sex, ethnicity and CMV serostatus were compiled alongside the repertoire data. Among about 360 genotyped donors of the cohort, an average of about 240,000 unique TCR beta nucleotide sequences were sequenced per donor, roughly a sixth of them non-productive. To decide whether each TCR beta V gene segment behaved as functional or pseudogenic, an earlier analysis of nearly 600 of the donors relied on high-throughput TCR beta sequencing. The study used immunosequencing to profile the T cell repertoires of 670 or so subjects and linked those repertoires to cytomegalovirus serostatus. Rather than drawing on any new phenotypic data, the later analysis identified candidate immune exposures from TCR beta sequences and the way those sequences occurred across donors. To study patterns of TCR occurrence, a later analysis re-analyzed previously published TCR beta repertoires from 600 to 750 donors and added high-resolution HLA genotyping. Of the approximately 400 genotyped donors, 65% to 90% were placed in the genetic ancestry cluster associated with self-reported Caucasian donors. An early release that covered more than 550 HLA-typed donors contained approximately 300 gigabases of sequencing data and around 85 million unique TCR sequences. The number of donors typed differed by locus, with roughly 629-640 for A, B, C, DRB1 and DQB1, 522 for DQA1, 600 to 610 for DPA1, and 450 to 480 for DPB1. Class I and class II HLA loci were covered by the typing at four-digit resolution. The study was designed to test whether signatures of past pathogen exposure could be identified by cataloging public T cell receptors. To predict cytomegalovirus infection status, the study brought together high-throughput TCR immunosequencing, statistical association of individual TCRs with disease status, and machine learning. A later genetic analysis took genome-wide SNP genotypes for about 60% of the roughly 670 donors and used that subset as a discovery cohort. Broader findings and caveats from the paper: Roughly uniform sequencing depth across donors was assumed in presence/absence analyses, although this assumption may not hold. Because some donors lacked HLA typing at each locus, the association tests relied only on the typed subset. For the cohort, immune exposure information was limited to CMV serostatus. This cohort had only TCR beta chains sequenced, and the lack of alpha or paired-chain data limited which features could be detected. Strong co-occurrence of HLA alleles, especially DR and DQ, made assigning TCR associations to individual alleles difficult. Broadly in line with IMGT annotations, most TCR beta V segments showed up in productive rearrangements about 87% or about 30% of the time in an earlier analysis of approximately 600 of the donors. V-gene and J-gene trimming of TCR beta chains was associated with a missense DCLRE1C variant in a later genetic analysis, and the association was replicated in an independent cohort. According to a later analysis, parvovirus B19, influenza, CMV and Epstein-Barr virus appeared linked to several top co-occurrence clusters. A cluster of highly shared sequence variants was judged likely to be a technical artifact of the sequencing pipeline. The authors suggested that the approach could potentially be generalized to other disease states and immunological phenotypes. Across donors, most TCR sequences were observed very rarely, whereas some public TCRs were present in many individuals. Compared with the roughly 710-donor mean, donors in an Asian-associated ancestry cluster had fewer N-insertions in productive TCRs, according to a later genetic analysis. Three of the identified cytomegalovirus-associated TCR beta chains were confirmed in vitro to be specific for cytomegalovirus antigens. Some IMGT-functional V segments, including TRBV6-2 and TRBV6-3, could not be distinguished by the 87-base-pair reads and were therefore excluded. In a later analysis, HLA-associated TCR beta chains were found to be more clonally expanded and to have lower generation probabilities than equally common non-associated chains. In the study, about 150 TCR beta chains were listed as associated with cytomegalovirus. Some 16 rarely observed V segments, including chromosome 9 orphons, were excluded from the earlier analysis of just under 600 of the donors because counts were too low. In a later analysis, around 17,000 TCR beta sequences were associated with specific HLA alleles at a false discovery rate of 0.05. A further reported finding was that TCR beta sequences accurately predicted the HLA-A and HLA-B alleles for most subjects in the first cohort. According to a later analysis, most CMV-associated TCR beta chains appeared to be HLA-restricted, and the HLA associations seemed to be driven largely by CMV exposure. In a later analysis, TCR association rates were found to vary across HLA loci, with the most associated TCRs seen for DRB1 alleles and the fewest for HLA-C alleles. Cytomegalovirus status was reported to be diagnosed by the classifier with high specificity and sensitivity in both the original and validation cohorts. Linkage disequilibrium might explain the correlated functional status among segregating V segments, but an unknown experimental factor could not be ruled out.

In the germline V gene, CDR1 corresponds to SGHNT and CDR2 to YENEEA. There are 17 amino acids in the CDR3, from cysteine to phenylalanine inclusive. The only DNA kept is the CDR3, 51 bases in frame from the first base. V and J are truncated by 5 bases and 0 bases respectively, leaving an intervening sequence of 17 bases. With respect to this clone: It lacks a known antigen. No base quality information exists; no much larger clone differs at one position.

In total, roughly 670 healthy bone marrow donors made up the cohort. At the time of sampling, all cohort members were nominally healthy, though unrecorded immune exposures were likely present. The donor tested CMV seropositive and was one of the 289 seropositive cohort members. Every donor gave a peripheral blood sample, and the peripheral blood mononuclear cells from that sample were used for TCR beta sequencing. The Qiagen DNeasy Blood Extraction Kit was used to extract genomic DNA from the blood cell samples. The receptor library was made with the immunoSEQ multiplex PCR assay. For the multiplex PCR, a mixture combining 60 forward primers for TCR Vbeta segments and 13 reverse primers for TCR Jbeta segments was used. The CDR3 region of rearranged TCR beta genes was amplified from genomic DNA by a multiplex PCR assay. On the Illumina HiSeq System, the amplified TCR beta libraries were sequenced as 87-base-pair reads. The paper's processing steps were these. Across the 640 or so repertoires, a later analysis counted some 80 million unique TCR beta chains, 9.5 million to 12 million of which were shared by at least two donors. Raw reads were error-corrected and collapsed into unique sequences by a nearest-neighbor algorithm in which closely related sequences were merged to remove PCR and sequencing errors. CDR3 sequences were aligned to IMGT reference sequences to assign V, D and J gene segments. Each retained sequence needed at least a six-nucleotide match to both a V gene segment and a J gene segment. Rearrangements were called productive when the CDR3 lacked stop codons and stayed in frame with V and J; all others were non-productive. Following IMGT convention, CDR3 was defined as the stretch from the second conserved V-encoded cysteine up to the conserved J-encoded phenylalanine. In an earlier analysis of 550 to 650 of the donors, sequences lacking an unambiguous match to a single V gene segment were excluded. In an earlier analysis of some 590 of the donors, a V segment was called functional when productive rearrangements were above 56.7%, and segregating when the standard deviation between donors exceeded 5%. A statistical classification framework was built for diagnosing cytomegalovirus status from the catalog of TCR beta chain sequences. In a later analysis, V and J genes were assigned by comparing TCR nucleotide sequences against IMGT/GENE-DB human TR gene sequences. A later analysis assigned CDR3 sequences and most-parsimonious VDJ recombination scenarios with the TCRdist pipeline. In a later analysis, each TCR beta chain was defined by its CDR3 amino acid sequence together with its V-gene family, and reads without a unique V-gene family were excluded. To address suspected cross-contamination and a sequencing artifact, a later analysis removed approximately 600 highly shared, low-generation-probability nucleotide sequences. In a later analysis, a clonal expansion index was calculated for each public chain from normalized within-repertoire ranks of inferred template counts. In a later analysis, generation probabilities were computed with a VDJ recombination model fitted to out-of-frame rearrangements, and the resulting probabilities were checked against IGoR. In a later analysis, TCR-TCR, TCR-HLA and TCR-CMV co-occurrence was scored with hypergeometric tests, and a repertoire-size bias correction was applied to TCR pairs. A later analysis estimated false discovery rates by permuting HLA or CMV assignments 20 times. In a later analysis, co-occurring TCRs were grouped with DBSCAN, and TCRdist sequence similarity was added when clustering was performed within HLA-allele-positive subsets. Repertoires with fewer than 30,000 or more than 120,000 public chains were left out of co-occurrence clustering, as were several repertoires with anomalous nucleotide sharing. The table comes from immuneACCESS by way of TCRdb, which keeps in-frame sequences with V and J called. Part of the clones is missing from these tables; in studies checked, under half for an unresolved V gene and the rest for unknown reasons. Clonal size and the V and J genes are those of that table, whereas D and trimming came from the DNA. Within this sample are 150,000 to 200,000 clones, with more than 75% of them counted one time only. The top ten hold 2.5% of the sample.

This receptor chain uses TRBV11-3 and TRBJ1-3; the D gene is possibly TRBD1, with 6 bases matching. The sequenced sample consisted of PBMCs. The clonotype was recovered from a woman in her twenties or thirties in good health and CMV-seropositive. The nucleotide sequence reads TGTGCCAGCAGCAAAACCTTCACAGGGAGCTCTGGAAACACCATATATTTT. It translates as CASSKTFTGSSGNTIYF.